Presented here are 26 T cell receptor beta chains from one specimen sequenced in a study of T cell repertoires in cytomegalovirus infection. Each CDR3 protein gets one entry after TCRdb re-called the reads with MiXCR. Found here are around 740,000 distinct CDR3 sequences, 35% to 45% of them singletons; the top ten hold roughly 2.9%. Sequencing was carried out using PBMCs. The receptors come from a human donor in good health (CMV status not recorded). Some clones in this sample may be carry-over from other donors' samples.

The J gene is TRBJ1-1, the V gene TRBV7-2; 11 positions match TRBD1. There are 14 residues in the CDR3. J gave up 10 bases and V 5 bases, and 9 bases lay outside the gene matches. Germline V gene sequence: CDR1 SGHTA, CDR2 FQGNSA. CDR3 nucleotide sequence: TGTGCCAGCAGCCCAGACGGGACAGGGGGAAGAGCTTTCTTT. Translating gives CASSPDGTGGRAFF. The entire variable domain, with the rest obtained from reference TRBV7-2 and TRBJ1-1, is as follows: GAGVSQSPSNKVTEKGKDVELRCDPISGHTALYWYRQSLGQGLEFLIYFQGNSAPDKSGLPSDRFSAERTGGSVSTLTIQRTQQEDSAVYLCASSPDGTGGRAFFGQGTRLTVV.

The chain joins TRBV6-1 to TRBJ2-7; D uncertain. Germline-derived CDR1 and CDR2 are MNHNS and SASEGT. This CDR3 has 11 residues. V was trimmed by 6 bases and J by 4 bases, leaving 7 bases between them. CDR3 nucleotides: TGTGCCAGCAGAGCCCTTTACGAGCAGTACTTC. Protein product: CASRALYEQYF.

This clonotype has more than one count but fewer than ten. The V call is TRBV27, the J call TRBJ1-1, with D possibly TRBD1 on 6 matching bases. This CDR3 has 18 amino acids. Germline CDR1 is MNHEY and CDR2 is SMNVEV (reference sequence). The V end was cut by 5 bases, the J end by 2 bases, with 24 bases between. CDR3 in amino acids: CASSPNRGSGVLNTEAFF. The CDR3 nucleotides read TGTGCCAGCAGTCCAAATAGGGGGTCGGGGGTCCTCAACACTGAAGCTTTCTTT.

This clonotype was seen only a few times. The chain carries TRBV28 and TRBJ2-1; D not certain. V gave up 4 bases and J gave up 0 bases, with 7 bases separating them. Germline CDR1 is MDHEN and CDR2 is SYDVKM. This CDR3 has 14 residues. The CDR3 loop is CASSWVNSYNEQFF. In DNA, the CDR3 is TGTGCCAGCAGTTGGGTCAACTCCTACAATGAGCAGTTCTTC.

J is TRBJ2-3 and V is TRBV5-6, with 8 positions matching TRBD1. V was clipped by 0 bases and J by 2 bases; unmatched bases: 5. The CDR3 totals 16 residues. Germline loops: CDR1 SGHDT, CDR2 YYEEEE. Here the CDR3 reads CASSLEDRVFTDTQYF. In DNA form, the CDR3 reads TGTGCCAGCAGCTTGGAGGACAGGGTATTCACAGATACGCAGTATTTT.

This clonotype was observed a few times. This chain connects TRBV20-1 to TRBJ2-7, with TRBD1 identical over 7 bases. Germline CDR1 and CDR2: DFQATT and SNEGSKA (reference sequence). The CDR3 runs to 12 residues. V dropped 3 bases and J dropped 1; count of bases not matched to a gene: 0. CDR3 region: CSARGQSYEQYF. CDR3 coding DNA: TGCAGTGCTAGGGGACAGTCCTACGAGCAGTACTTC.

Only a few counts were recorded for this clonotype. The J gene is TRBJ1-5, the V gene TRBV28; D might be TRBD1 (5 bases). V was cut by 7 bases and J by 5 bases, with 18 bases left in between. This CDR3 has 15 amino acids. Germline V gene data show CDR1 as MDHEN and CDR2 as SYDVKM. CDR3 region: CASNRPGGGDQPQHF. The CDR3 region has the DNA TGTGCCAGCAATCGGCCTGGGGGTGGGGATCAGCCCCAGCATTTT.

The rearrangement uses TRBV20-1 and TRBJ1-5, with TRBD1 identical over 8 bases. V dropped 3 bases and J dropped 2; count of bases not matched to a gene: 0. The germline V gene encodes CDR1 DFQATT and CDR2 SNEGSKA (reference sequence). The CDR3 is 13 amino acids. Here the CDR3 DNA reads TGCAGTGCTAGGGGACAGGGCAATCAGCCCCAGCATTTT. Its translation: CSARGQGNQPQHF.

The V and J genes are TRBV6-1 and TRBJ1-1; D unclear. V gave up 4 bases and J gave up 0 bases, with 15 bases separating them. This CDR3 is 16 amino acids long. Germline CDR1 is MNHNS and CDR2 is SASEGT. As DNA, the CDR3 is TGTGCCAGCAGTGTAGTTAGGCATCTACTGAACACTGAAGCTTTCTTT. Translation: CASSVVRHLLNTEAFF.

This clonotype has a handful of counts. The CDR3 protein is CARSFRETSYNEQFF. The CDR3 DNA sequence: TGTGCCAGAAGTTTCCGGGAGACTTCCTACAATGAGCAGTTCTTC. The chain is built from TRBV5-3 and TRBJ2-1, with D tentatively TRBD2 (6 bases). TRBV5-3 is reported as an ORF; its role is uncertain. The ends were cut back, 5 bases at V and 1 base at J, with 13 bases in the middle. CDR3 length: 15 amino acids.

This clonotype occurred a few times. CDR3 nucleotides: TGTGCCAGCAGTCGCGCGGGAGAACGCTACAATGAGCAGTTCTTC. Protein sequence: CASSRAGERYNEQFF. The gene calls are TRBV28 and TRBJ2-1; 7 positions agree with TRBD2. The CDR3 has 15 residues. V lost 5 bases to trimming and J lost 3 bases; unmatched junction nucleotides: 7. Germline V gene data show CDR1 as MDHEN and CDR2 as SYDVKM.

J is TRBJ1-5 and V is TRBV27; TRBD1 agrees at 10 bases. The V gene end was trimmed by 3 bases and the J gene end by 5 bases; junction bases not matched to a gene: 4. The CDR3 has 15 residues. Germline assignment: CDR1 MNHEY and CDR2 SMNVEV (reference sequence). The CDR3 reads CASSLGTGVDQPQHF. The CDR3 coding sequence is TGTGCCAGCAGTTTGGGGACAGGGGTGGATCAGCCCCAGCATTTT.

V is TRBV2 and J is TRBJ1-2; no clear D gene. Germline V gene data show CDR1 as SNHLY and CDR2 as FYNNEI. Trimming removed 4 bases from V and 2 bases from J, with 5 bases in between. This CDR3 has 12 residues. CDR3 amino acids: CASSGVNYGYTF. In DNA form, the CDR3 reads TGTGCCAGCAGTGGGGTCAACTATGGCTACACCTTC.

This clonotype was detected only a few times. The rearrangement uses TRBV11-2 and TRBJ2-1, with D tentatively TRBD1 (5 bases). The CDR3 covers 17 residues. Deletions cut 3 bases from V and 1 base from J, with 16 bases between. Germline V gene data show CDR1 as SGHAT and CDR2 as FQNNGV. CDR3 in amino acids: CASSFPGRTKSYNEQFF. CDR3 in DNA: TGTGCCAGCAGCTTTCCGGGTCGGACAAAATCCTACAATGAGCAGTTCTTC. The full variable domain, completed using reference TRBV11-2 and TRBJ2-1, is EAGVAQSPRYKIIEKRQSVAFWCNPISGHATLYWYQQILGQGPKLLIQFQNNGVVDDSQLPKDRFSAERLKGVDSTLKIQPAKLEDSAVYLCASSFPGRTKSYNEQFFGPGTRLTVL.

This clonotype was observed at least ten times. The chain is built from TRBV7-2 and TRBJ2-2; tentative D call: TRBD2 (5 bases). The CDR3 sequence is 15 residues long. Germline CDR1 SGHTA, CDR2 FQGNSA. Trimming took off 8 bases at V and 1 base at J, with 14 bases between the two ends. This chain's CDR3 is CASYKRKLNTGELFF. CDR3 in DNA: TGTGCCAGCTATAAGCGGAAGCTGAACACCGGGGAGCTGTTTTTT.

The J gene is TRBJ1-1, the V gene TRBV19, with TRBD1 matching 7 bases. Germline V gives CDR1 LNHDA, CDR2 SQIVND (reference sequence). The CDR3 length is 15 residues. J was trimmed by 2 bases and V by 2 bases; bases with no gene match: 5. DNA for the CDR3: TGTGCCAGTAGTATATCGACAGGGATAAACACTGAAGCTTTCTTT. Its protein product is CASSISTGINTEAFF.

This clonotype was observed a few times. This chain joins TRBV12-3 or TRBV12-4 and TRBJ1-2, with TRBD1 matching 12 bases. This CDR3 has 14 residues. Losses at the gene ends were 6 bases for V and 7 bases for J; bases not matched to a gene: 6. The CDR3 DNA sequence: TGTGCCAGCAGACGCCCGGGACAGGGGGCTGGCTACACCTTC. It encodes CASRRPGQGAGYTF.

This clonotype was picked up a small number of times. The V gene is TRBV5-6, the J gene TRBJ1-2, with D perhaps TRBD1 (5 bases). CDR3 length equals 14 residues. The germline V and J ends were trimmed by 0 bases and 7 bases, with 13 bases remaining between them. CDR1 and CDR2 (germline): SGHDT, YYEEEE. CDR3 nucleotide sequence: TGTGCCAGCAGCTTGGATCAGGGCTTCTTTGGCTACACCTTC. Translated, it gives CASSLDQGFFGYTF.

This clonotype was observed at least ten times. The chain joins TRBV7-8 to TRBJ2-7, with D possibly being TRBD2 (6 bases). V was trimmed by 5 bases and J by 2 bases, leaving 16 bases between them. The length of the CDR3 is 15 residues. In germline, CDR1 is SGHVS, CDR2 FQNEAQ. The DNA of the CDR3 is TGTGCCAGCAGCCGGGGGAGGACGGGAGCCTACGAGCAGTACTTC. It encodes CASSRGRTGAYEQYF.

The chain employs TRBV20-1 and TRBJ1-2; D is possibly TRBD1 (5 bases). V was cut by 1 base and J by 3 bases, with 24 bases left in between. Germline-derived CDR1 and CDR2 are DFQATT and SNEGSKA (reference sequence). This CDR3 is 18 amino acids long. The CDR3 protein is CSARVDRRRGGVYYGYTF. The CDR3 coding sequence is TGCAGTGCTAGAGTGGATCGGAGGAGGGGTGGTGTGTACTATGGCTACACCTTC.

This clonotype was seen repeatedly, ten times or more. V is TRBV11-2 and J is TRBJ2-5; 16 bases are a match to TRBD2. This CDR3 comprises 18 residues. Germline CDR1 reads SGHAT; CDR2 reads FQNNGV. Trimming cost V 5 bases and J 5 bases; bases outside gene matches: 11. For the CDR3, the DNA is TGTGCCAGCAGCCCGGGGACTAGCGGGGGGGCGGGGCATGAGACCCAGTACTTC. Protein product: CASSPGTSGGAGHETQYF.

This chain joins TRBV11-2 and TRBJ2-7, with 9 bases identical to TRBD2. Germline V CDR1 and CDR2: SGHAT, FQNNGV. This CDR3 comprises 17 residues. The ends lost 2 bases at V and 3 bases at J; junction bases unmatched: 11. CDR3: CASSLPSPASGVYEQYF. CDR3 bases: TGTGCCAGCAGCTTACCATCACCTGCTAGCGGGGTCTACGAGCAGTACTTC.

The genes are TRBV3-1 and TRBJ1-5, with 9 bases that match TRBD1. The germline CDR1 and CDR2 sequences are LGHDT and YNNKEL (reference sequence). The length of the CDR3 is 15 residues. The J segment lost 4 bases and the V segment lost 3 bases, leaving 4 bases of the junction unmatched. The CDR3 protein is CASSQADRGNQPQHF. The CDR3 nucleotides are TGTGCCAGCAGCCAGGCTGACAGGGGGAATCAGCCCCAGCATTTT.

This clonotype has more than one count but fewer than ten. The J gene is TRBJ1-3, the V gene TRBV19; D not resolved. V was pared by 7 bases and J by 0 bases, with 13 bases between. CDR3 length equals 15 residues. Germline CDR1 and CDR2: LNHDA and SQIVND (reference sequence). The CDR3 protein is CASTLEGNSGNTIYF. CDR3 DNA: TGTGCCAGTACCCTAGAAGGGAACTCTGGAAACACCATATATTTT.

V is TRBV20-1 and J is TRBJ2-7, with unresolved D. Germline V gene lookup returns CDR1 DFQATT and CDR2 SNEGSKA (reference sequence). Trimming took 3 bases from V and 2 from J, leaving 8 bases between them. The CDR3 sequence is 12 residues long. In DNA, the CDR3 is TGCAGTGCTAGTCCCGATACCTACGAGCAGTACTTC. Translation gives CSASPDTYEQYF.

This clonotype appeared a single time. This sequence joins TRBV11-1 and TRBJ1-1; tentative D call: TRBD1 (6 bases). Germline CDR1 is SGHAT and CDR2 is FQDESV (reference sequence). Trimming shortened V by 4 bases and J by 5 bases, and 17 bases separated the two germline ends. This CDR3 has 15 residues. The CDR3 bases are TGTGCCAGCAGCTCAGGACAGAAGGGGTCTACTGAAGCTTTCTTT. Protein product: CASSSGQKGSTEAFF.